The 2 T cell receptor beta chains listed next were all sequenced from one sample in a study of cytomegalovirus exposure and HLA in healthy donors (dated by TCRdb to 2016 to 2017). Library generation was performed with the immunoSEQ multiplex PCR assay. For the multiplex PCR, a mixture combining 60 forward primers for TCR Vbeta segments and 13 reverse primers for TCR Jbeta segments was used. Entries here come from immuneACCESS through TCRdb and include only in-frame sequences with V and J called. Some clones fail to appear in such tables; in the studies checked, an unresolved V gene covers under half of the shortfall, and the cause of the remainder is unknown. This sample is represented by 50,000 to 70,000 clones; 70% to 85% of them were singletons. About 2.9% of the sample is taken by the ten largest. The sample consisted of PBMCs. Receptors originate from a girl between 5 and 17 years old in good health and CMV-seropositive.

The table lists this clone with a few counts. The chain is built from TRBV6-5 and TRBJ2-1, with 8 bases aligning to TRBD2. The trim removed 6 bases at V and 9 bases at J, leaving 10 bases unmatched. The CDR3 totals 14 residues. Germline CDR1 reads MNHEY; CDR2 reads SVGAGI. The CDR3 region is CASSRNGGGSEQFF. The CDR3 DNA sequence: TGTGCCAGCAGCCGAAACGGGGGGGGCAGTGAGCAGTTCTTC.

The V and J genes are TRBV6-5 and TRBJ2-2; D perhaps matches TRBD2 (6 bases). In germline, CDR1 is MNHEY, CDR2 SVGAGI. The CDR3 extends over 15 amino acids. Between the trimmed V and J ends, which lost 5 bases and 3 bases, there was a span of 13 bases. CDR3 protein: CASSRRDFDTGELFF. CDR3 DNA sequence: TGTGCCAGCAGTAGAAGGGACTTCGACACCGGGGAGCTGTTTTTT.